The clone carrying this TCR beta chain showed up many times. Its antigen is unknown. This sample was included in a study of T cells in Graves' hyperthyroidism and ophthalmopathy. Researchers amplified the TCR beta CDR3 regions from RNA transcripts. When the TCR CDR3 underwent first-round RT-PCR, the HTBI primer set was used. TCRdb called the multiplex PCR reads again in MiXCR, with one record for every CDR3 protein. The data show some 510,000 distinct CDR3 sequences, with around 20% seen just once and about a quarter held by the top ten. Whole-study findings and limits: Most expanded thyroid clonotypes above 0.001 recurred in blood.

This clonotype originated in a young man with Graves' hyperthyroidism. The source material was blood.

The CDR3 DNA reads as TGTGCCAGCCCTACCGGGACAGGGGGTACTGAAGCTTTCTTT. It translates to CASPTGTGGTEAFF. J is TRBJ1-1 and V is TRBV2; 11 positions match TRBD1. Germline V gene lookup returns CDR1 SNHLY and CDR2 FYNNEI. The CDR3 length is 14 residues. The V and J ends lost 8 bases and 5 bases, in that order; junction bases with no gene match: 7.